A selection of T cell receptor beta chains follows, all from one sample in a study of post-analysis software for immune sequencing data. Each CDR3 protein is one row after TCRdb ran MiXCR on the PCR reads. The sample holds 500,000 to 600,000 distinct CDR3 sequences; roughly 46% are singletons and the top ten take more than 1.5%. Sequenced material: blood. These TCRs come from a girl aged 5-17 years with multiple sclerosis. Each CDR3 is given with its conserved first and last residue. Each record gives: CDR3 protein, clone size, J gene, V gene. Only part of the rows carry a size: once, few, many, or a class if the clone is expanded.

CDR3aa: CASSTREAFF
abundance: -
j_gene: TRBJ1-1
v_gene: TRBV12-3/TRBV12-4

CDR3aa: CASSSPGGYFLYNVQFF
abundance: -
j_gene: TRBJ2-1
v_gene: TRBV7-9

CDR3aa: CASSQGLRVQGSNEQFF
abundance: -
j_gene: TRBJ2-1
v_gene: TRBV4-2

CDR3aa: CASSKGRSSNYGYTF
abundance: -
j_gene: TRBJ1-2
v_gene: TRBV4-1

CDR3aa: CASTTQGRPYEQYF
abundance: -
j_gene: -
v_gene: TRBV28

CDR3aa: CASSPGTSGGLTDMQYF
abundance: -
j_gene: TRBJ2-3
v_gene: TRBV7-8

CDR3aa: CATSPYNQPQHF
abundance: -
j_gene: TRBJ1-5
v_gene: TRBV15

CDR3aa: CAISEATGGNYGYTF
abundance: -
j_gene: TRBJ1-2
v_gene: TRBV10-3

CDR3aa: CASSQPPTTNEKLFF
abundance: -
j_gene: TRBJ1-4
v_gene: TRBV4-1

CDR3aa: CASLHRGSNYGYTF
abundance: few
j_gene: TRBJ1-2
v_gene: TRBV6-5

CDR3aa: CASSNDLNNEQFF
abundance: -
j_gene: TRBJ2-1
v_gene: TRBV7-7

CDR3aa: CASSLGSDFYGYTF
abundance: many
j_gene: TRBJ1-2
v_gene: TRBV12-3/TRBV12-4

CDR3aa: CASSPGPYSNQPQHF
abundance: -
j_gene: TRBJ1-5
v_gene: TRBV6-5

CDR3aa: CASERQGAQTDTEAFF
abundance: -
j_gene: TRBJ1-1
v_gene: TRBV7-2

CDR3aa: CASSPGQFPQFF
abundance: -
j_gene: TRBJ2-1
v_gene: TRBV11-2

CDR3aa: CASSQALGTNYGYTF
abundance: once
j_gene: TRBJ1-2
v_gene: TRBV4-2

CDR3aa: CASVSGGGISYEQYF
abundance: -
j_gene: TRBJ2-7
v_gene: TRBV7-2

CDR3aa: CASSQPASPRDTQYF
abundance: -
j_gene: TRBJ2-3
v_gene: TRBV28

CDR3aa: CASSWPAAREFYEQYF
abundance: -
j_gene: TRBJ2-7
v_gene: TRBV5-1

CDR3aa: CSARDPRTSGETGELFF
abundance: -
j_gene: TRBJ2-2
v_gene: TRBV20-1

CDR3aa: CASSFQELGGDEQFF
abundance: -
j_gene: TRBJ2-1
v_gene: TRBV12-3/TRBV12-4

CDR3aa: CASSLDRGGGYEQYF
abundance: few
j_gene: TRBJ2-7
v_gene: TRBV11-2

CDR3aa: CASSPLAGVSDTQYF
abundance: -
j_gene: TRBJ2-3
v_gene: TRBV12-3/TRBV12-4

CDR3aa: CASSLAERGGYTF
abundance: few
j_gene: TRBJ1-2
v_gene: TRBV7-9

CDR3aa: CASSLHIPGTVSTDTQYF
abundance: few
j_gene: TRBJ2-3
v_gene: TRBV5-5

CDR3aa: CASNRPSGTGFWEKLFF
abundance: -
j_gene: TRBJ1-4
v_gene: TRBV25-1

CDR3aa: CASSQEGGYTF
abundance: -
j_gene: TRBJ1-2
v_gene: TRBV3-1

CDR3aa: CASSLGSDGNEQFF
abundance: -
j_gene: TRBJ2-1
v_gene: TRBV7-9

CDR3aa: CASSYTTGSLRNEKLFF
abundance: -
j_gene: TRBJ1-4
v_gene: TRBV6-5

CDR3aa: CASSMGRDNSYEQYF
abundance: few
j_gene: TRBJ2-7
v_gene: TRBV19

CDR3aa: CASSSTPRTGAETQYF
abundance: -
j_gene: TRBJ2-5
v_gene: TRBV27

CDR3aa: CSVDRGNKGYGYTF
abundance: -
j_gene: TRBJ1-2
v_gene: TRBV29-1

CDR3aa: CSARGASGRPYNEQFF
abundance: few
j_gene: TRBJ2-1
v_gene: TRBV20-1

CDR3aa: CASSSPLGAEPYGYTF
abundance: -
j_gene: TRBJ1-2
v_gene: TRBV9

CDR3aa: CSASQPTDTQYF
abundance: few
j_gene: TRBJ2-3
v_gene: TRBV20-1

CDR3aa: CASVSHEGQAAFF
abundance: -
j_gene: TRBJ1-1
v_gene: TRBV3-1

CDR3aa: CASSPRYSGTYRVDGYTF
abundance: few
j_gene: TRBJ1-2
v_gene: TRBV12-3/TRBV12-4

CDR3aa: CASSQLDGSSYEQYF
abundance: few
j_gene: TRBJ2-7
v_gene: TRBV4-1

CDR3aa: CASSEALQGVLFF
abundance: -
j_gene: TRBJ1-1
v_gene: TRBV6-1

CDR3aa: CASSRTHRDTAGTYGYTF
abundance: -
j_gene: TRBJ1-2
v_gene: TRBV4-1

CDR3aa: CASSEEGRVSQYF
abundance: -
j_gene: TRBJ2-7
v_gene: TRBV6-1

CDR3aa: CASSGSGGIYNEQFF
abundance: -
j_gene: TRBJ2-1
v_gene: TRBV25-1